This T cell receptor beta chain was found in a study of blood T cell repertoires in COVID-19. Overall study context: The study drew acute and convalescent COVID-19 samples from the United States, Italy and Spain.

The study counted Cohort 3 donors as recovered given two negative PCRs, clearance, or symptom resolution. Clones were sequenced by immunoSEQ multiplex PCR, and TCRdb holds only the in-frame ones, with some missing. Of approximately 300,000 clones in the sample, just under 90% were seen once. CDR3 length: 15 residues. CDR1 and CDR2 (germline): LGHNA, YSLEER. J was trimmed by 2 bases and V by 0 bases; bases with no gene match: 3. The TCR comes from a woman in her 30s who had recovered from COVID-19. The sample consisted of PBMCs or T cells enriched from blood (not recorded which). This chain connects TRBV4-3 to TRBJ1-2, with 7 bases aligning to TRBD1. In nucleotides, the CDR3 is TGCGCCAGCAGCCAAGATCCACAGGGGAACTATGGCTACACCTTC. It is translated as CASSQDPQGNYGYTF.